Each of the 6 T cell receptor beta chains below was sequenced from the same sample in a study of shared clonotypes between healthy human individuals. Positive CCR7 selection of CD45RO-negative cells yielded the naive CD8 cells, and terminally differentiated effector memory CD45RA+ cells were excluded. Profiling relied on immunoSEQ multiplex PCR, and the TCRdb table lists in-frame clones only, not all of them. The table records millions of clones, approximately 94% of them present only once. The sequencing input was naive CD8+ T cells from PBMCs. All receptors come from a man between 18 and 35 years old in good health. Some clones in this sample may be carry-over from other donors' samples.

The chain has TRBV15 and TRBJ1-2; maybe TRBD1 (6 bases). CDR3 length equals 15 residues. CDR1 and CDR2 from the germline V gene are LNHNV and YYDKDF (reference sequence). Trimming pared 0 bases from V and 1 base from J, leaving 9 bases between. The CDR3 loop is CATSRDQGFNYGYTF. The CDR3 nucleotides are TGTGCCACCAGCAGAGATCAGGGGTTTAACTATGGCTACACCTTC.

This sequence joins TRBV6-5 and TRBJ1-2, with D possibly matching TRBD1 (5 bases). CDR1 is MNHEY and CDR2 is SVGAGI in the germline V gene. The CDR3 runs 14 residues. V lost 5 bases, J lost 4 bases, and 14 bases lay in between. CDR3 amino acids: CASSATQVIYGYTF. The DNA of the CDR3 is TGTGCCAGCAGTGCAACACAGGTGATCTATGGCTACACCTTC.

This rearrangement joins TRBV5-6 to TRBJ2-6; D remains ambiguous. Trimming removed 1 base at V and 2 bases at J, with 10 bases between. Germline V lookup: CDR1 SGHDT, CDR2 YYEEEE. CDR3 size: 16 residues. The CDR3 here is CASSLKVIAGANVLTF. CDR3 nucleotide sequence: TGTGCCAGCAGCTTGAAGGTGATTGCTGGGGCCAACGTCCTGACTTTC.

V and J are TRBV27 and TRBJ2-1; TRBD2 aligns across 8 bases. CDR1 is MNHEY and CDR2 is SMNVEV in the germline V gene (reference sequence). The CDR3 has 17 residues. Trimming took 3 bases from V and 4 from J; bases not matched to a gene: 11. Written as DNA, the CDR3 is TGTGCCAGCAGTTTCATGGAGGCAGCTAGCGGGTACAATGAGCAGTTCTTC. Its protein is CASSFMEAASGYNEQFF.

The chain uses TRBV27 and TRBJ2-1, with 13 nucleotides matching TRBD2. CDR1 and CDR2 from the germline V gene are MNHEY and SMNVEV (reference sequence). The ends lost 3 bases at V and 6 bases at J; junction bases unmatched: 2. CDR3 length equals 15 residues. DNA for the CDR3: TGTGCCAGCAGTTTCGGGACTAGCGGGGTCAATGAGCAGTTCTTC. Translation: CASSFGTSGVNEQFF.

This sequence joins TRBV29-1 and TRBJ1-2; possible D gene TRBD1, 6 bases. The CDR3 is 16 amino acids. CDR1 SQVTM and CDR2 ANQGSEA come from the germline V gene. Trimming removed 4 bases from V and 0 bases from J, with 18 bases in between. As DNA, the CDR3 is TGCAGCGTTGTGCGGTTTGTGGGGGGGCCTAACTATGGCTACACCTTC. The encoded protein is CSVVRFVGGPNYGYTF. Looking up the rest from reference TRBV29-1 and TRBJ1-2 gives the full variable domain: SAVISQKPSRDICQRGTSLTIQCQVDSQVTMMFWYRQQPGQSLTLIATANQGSEATYESGFVIDKFPISRPNLTFSTLTVSNMSPEDSSIYLCSVVRFVGGPNYGYTFGSGTRLTVV.